One sample yielded the 8 T cell receptor beta chains listed below, sequenced in a study of T cell repertoires in cytomegalovirus infection. Each CDR3 protein is one row after TCRdb ran MiXCR on the reads. The sample comprises around 210,000 distinct CDR3 sequences, 6% to 8% of which are singletons, and around 6% rests with the top ten. Input material: PBMCs. These receptors originate from a human donor in good health (CMV status not recorded). Some clones in this sample may be carry-over from other donors' samples.

This clonotype was picked up many times. V usage is TRBV20-1 and J usage is TRBJ2-7; tentatively, D is TRBD2 (5 bases). Per germline, CDR1 DFQATT and CDR2 SNEGSKA (reference sequence). Trimming took off 6 bases at V and 2 bases at J, with 11 bases between the two ends. The CDR3 sequence is 12 residues long. The CDR3 reads CSAWTGTYEQYF. The DNA for the CDR3 is TGCAGTGCGTGGACGGGGACCTACGAGCAGTACTTC.

This clonotype showed up many times. V and J are TRBV6-1 and TRBJ1-1; the D is unclear. From germline, CDR1 is MNHNS and CDR2 SASEGT. The CDR3 sequence is 14 residues long. V was pared by 3 bases and J by 8 bases, with 16 bases between. The CDR3 spells CASSETTRRSEAFF. CDR3 nucleotide sequence: TGTGCCAGCAGTGAGACGACCCGGCGATCCGAAGCTTTCTTT.

This clonotype was counted many times. J is TRBJ2-2 and V is TRBV6-5; D could derive from TRBD1 or TRBD2 (5 bases each). Germline lookup yields CDR1 MNHEY and CDR2 SVGAGI. Trimming stripped 6 bases from V and 5 bases from J, with 16 bases between. The CDR3 loop spans 15 amino acids. The CDR3 protein is CASSPGRTLTGELFF. The CDR3 bases are TGTGCCAGCAGCCCGGGACGGACCTTAACCGGGGAGCTGTTTTTT.

This clonotype has at least ten counts. The chain employs TRBV6-5 and TRBJ2-2; 8 bases align to TRBD1. V lost 6 bases, J lost 4 bases, and 4 bases stayed unmatched. This CDR3 is 14 amino acids long. CDR1 MNHEY and CDR2 SVGAGI come from the germline V gene. The CDR3 nucleotides read TGTGCCAGCAGACTCGACAGGGGCACCGGGGAGCTGTTTTTT. Protein: CASRLDRGTGELFF.

In its sample, this clonotype was seen many times. The V and J genes are TRBV19 and TRBJ2-5, with 10 bases aligning to TRBD2. The CDR3 contains 14 residues. J lost 10 bases, V lost 3 bases, and 8 bases had no gene match. Germline V gene lookup returns CDR1 LNHDA and CDR2 SQIVND (reference sequence). The CDR3 here is CASSMPSGSLGQYF. In DNA form, the CDR3 reads TGTGCCAGTAGTATGCCTAGCGGGAGTCTAGGCCAGTACTTC.

This clonotype was picked up many times. V and J are TRBV7-8 and TRBJ2-7, with a weak D call TRBD2 (5 bases). The CDR3 runs to 15 residues. With 5 bases removed from V and 5 bases from J, the gap between germline ends came to 19 bases. Germline V lookup: CDR1 SGHVS, CDR2 FQNEAQ. CDR3 sequence (DNA): TGTGCCAGCAGCCCAAGCGGTCAAGCATCCGACGAGCAGTACTTC. Protein sequence: CASSPSGQASDEQYF.

This clonotype was seen many times. The rearrangement joins TRBV7-8 to TRBJ1-4; TRBD1 agrees at 9 bases. V shed 2 bases and J 5 bases; nucleotides not matched to a gene: 3. Germline V gene lookup returns CDR1 SGHVS and CDR2 FQNEAQ. The CDR3 length is 15 residues. CDR3 protein: CASSLTGTGNEKLFF. CDR3 nucleotide sequence: TGTGCCAGCAGCTTAACCGGGACAGGGAATGAAAAACTGTTTTTT.

The chain links TRBV28 to TRBJ1-5; D remains ambiguous. Germline CDR1 and CDR2: MDHEN and SYDVKM. V was clipped by 3 bases and J by 4 bases, with 10 bases between them. The CDR3 consists of 14 residues. The CDR3 DNA is TGTGCCAGCAGTTTTGTGCCAGATAATCAGCCCCAGCATTTT. Translating it yields CASSFVPDNQPQHF.